Presented here are 27 T cell receptor beta chains from one specimen sequenced in a study of early T cells in non-severe SARS-CoV-2 infection. MiXCR, applied by TCRdb to the 5' RACE reads, yields one record per CDR3 protein. The repertoire has about 59,000 distinct CDR3 sequences, 9.5% to 15% of them found once; the top ten carry more than 1.1%. The sequenced sample consisted of whole blood. Receptors originate from an adult who was a healthcare worker with PCR-confirmed SARS-CoV-2 infection or an uninfected control (not recorded which).

The chain has TRBV7-2 and TRBJ2-1; 8 bases agree with TRBD2. The CDR3 contains 16 residues. Germline V lookup: CDR1 SGHTA, CDR2 FQGNSA. The trim removed 5 bases at V and 7 bases at J, leaving 13 bases unmatched. The CDR3 protein is CASSPRVTGGGNEQFF. The CDR3 DNA follows: TGTGCCAGCAGCCCTCGAGTTACGGGCGGGGGGAATGAGCAGTTCTTC.

This clonotype was seen many times. The chain combines TRBV6-5 with TRBJ1-1, with D perhaps matching TRBD1 (5 bases). The V and J ends lost 6 bases and 3 bases respectively, with 11 bases between them. CDR1 is MNHEY and CDR2 is SVGAGI in the germline V gene. The CDR3 covers 13 residues. This CDR3 reads CASSRRGHTEAFF. The DNA for the CDR3 is TGTGCCAGCAGCCGAAGGGGTCACACTGAAGCTTTCTTT.

The table lists this clonotype with many counts. V usage is TRBV5-4 and J usage is TRBJ2-5; no firm D call. CDR3 length: 12 amino acids. Germline CDR1 is SGHNT and CDR2 is YYREEE (reference sequence). The ends were cut back, 4 bases at V and 5 bases at J, with 9 bases in the middle. As DNA, the CDR3 is TGTGCCAGCAGCACCGAAAGGGAGACCCAGTACTTC. Protein: CASSTERETQYF.

J is TRBJ2-1 and V is TRBV20-1; D is perhaps TRBD1 (6 bases). Germline CDR1 and CDR2: DFQATT and SNEGSKA (reference sequence). Between the trimmed V and J ends, which lost 3 bases and 5 bases, there was a span of 11 bases. This CDR3 comprises 13 residues. The CDR3 coding sequence is TGCAGTGCTAGGGGACAATTTAACAATGAGCAGTTCTTC. As protein: CSARGQFNNEQFF.

V is TRBV12-3 or TRBV12-4 and J is TRBJ2-5; the match to TRBD2 covers 10 bases. The CDR3 totals 16 residues. The J segment lost 5 bases and the V segment lost 6 bases, leaving 12 bases of the junction unmatched. The CDR3 loop is CASRPSGGAGKETQYF. CDR3 DNA sequence: TGTGCCAGCAGACCCAGCGGGGGGGCCGGGAAGGAGACCCAGTACTTC.

At least ten counts were recorded for this clonotype. The chain combines TRBV3-1 with TRBJ2-7; D is unclear. V lost 3 bases and J 6 bases, leaving 12 bases between the germline ends. Germline assignment: CDR1 LGHDT and CDR2 YNNKEL (reference sequence). The CDR3 sequence is 13 residues long. The CDR3 region has the DNA TGTGCCAGCAGCCACGATAGTAGGAGCGAGCAGTACTTC. This codes for CASSHDSRSEQYF.

There are many counts of this clonotype. The rearrangement links TRBV7-6 to TRBJ1-3; D remains unclear. V was trimmed by 1 base and J by 2 bases, leaving 6 bases between them. The length of the CDR3 is 14 residues. CDR1 is SGHVS and CDR2 is FNYEAQ in the germline V gene. The CDR3 is CASSLEATGNTIYF. For the CDR3, the DNA is TGTGCCAGCAGCTTAGAGGCAACTGGAAACACCATATATTTT.

The gene calls are TRBV4-3 and TRBJ2-7; D is perhaps TRBD1 (6 bases). V shed 8 bases and J shed 3 bases, with 20 bases lying between them. The CDR3 runs 15 residues. CDR1 and CDR2 (germline): LGHNA, YSLEER. The CDR3 DNA reads as TGCGCCAGCTCCCAAAGGAAGGGGGAGTTCTACGAGCAGTACTTC. This codes for CASSQRKGEFYEQYF.

This clonotype came up a few times. This sequence joins TRBV5-1 and TRBJ2-6; D is undetermined. The germline CDR1 and CDR2 sequences are SGHRS and YFSETQ. CDR3 length equals 13 residues. Between the trimmed V and J ends, which lost 7 bases and 2 bases, there was a span of 7 bases. This chain's CDR3 is CASQVPGANVLTF. For the CDR3, the DNA is TGCGCCAGCCAAGTCCCTGGGGCCAACGTCCTGACTTTC. Drawing the rest from reference TRBV5-1 and TRBJ2-6, the complete variable domain is KAGVTQTPRYLIKTRGQQVTLSCSPISGHRSVSWYQQTPGQGLQFLFEYFSETQRNKGNFPGRFSGRQFSNSRSEMNVSTLELGDSALYLCASQVPGANVLTFGAGSRLTVL.

This clonotype was seen many times. The V and J genes are TRBV4-3 and TRBJ2-5, with D possibly TRBD1 on 5 matching bases. The V end lost 1 base, the J end lost 0 bases, and 6 bases lay between the germline ends. Germline CDR1 LGHNA, CDR2 YSLEER. There are 14 residues in the CDR3. CDR3: CASSQAGNQETQYF. The CDR3 bases are TGCGCCAGCAGCCAAGCAGGGAACCAAGAGACCCAGTACTTC.

This clonotype was found many times. V is TRBV24-1 and J is TRBJ1-4, with D unclear. The germline V and J ends were trimmed by 1 base and 7 bases, with 15 bases remaining between them. The V gene's germline CDR1 is KGHDR and CDR2 SFDVKD. The CDR3 extends over 16 amino acids. In DNA form, the CDR3 reads TGTGCCACCAGTGATTTTACCTCGAGACCCTTTGAAAAACTGTTTTTT. The encoded protein is CATSDFTSRPFEKLFF.

Many counts were recorded for this clonotype. The chain combines TRBV5-6 with TRBJ2-5; 8 bases are a match to TRBD1. Germline values: CDR1 SGHDT, CDR2 YYEEEE. V lost 2 bases, J lost 1 base, and 4 bases stayed unmatched. CDR3 length: 15 residues. The CDR3 sequence is CASSFPTGAQETQYF. The CDR3 DNA is TGTGCCAGCAGCTTCCCGACAGGGGCCCAAGAGACCCAGTACTTC.

The chain couples TRBV18 to TRBJ1-2; no definite D call. From germline, CDR1 is KGHSH and CDR2 LQKENI. This CDR3 spans 14 amino acids. V was clipped by 5 bases and J by 5 bases, with 15 bases between them. This CDR3 reads CASSSAQNIYGYTF. CDR3 DNA sequence: TGTGCCAGCTCATCCGCGCAGAACATATATGGCTACACCTTC. The full variable domain, its missing parts supplied by reference TRBV18 and TRBJ1-2, is NAGVMQNPRHLVRRRGQEARLRCSPMKGHSHVYWYRQLPEEGLKFMVYLQKENIIDESGMPKERFSAEFPKEGPSILRIQQVVRGDSAAYFCASSSAQNIYGYTFGSGTRLTVV.

A few counts support this clonotype. This chain connects TRBV7-2 to TRBJ2-3, with D unclear. Trimming left V 5 bases short and J 6 bases short, with 9 bases between. The germline gives CDR1 SGHTA, CDR2 FQGNSA. The CDR3 contains 12 residues. CDR3 protein: CASSHMRDTQYF. The CDR3 nucleotides read TGTGCCAGCAGCCATATGCGGGATACGCAGTATTTT.

The gene calls are TRBV19 and TRBJ2-3; a weak D match, TRBD1 (5 bases). V lost 4 bases, J lost 6 bases, and 17 bases lay in between. The length of the CDR3 is 15 residues. Germline lookup yields CDR1 LNHDA and CDR2 SQIVND (reference sequence). The CDR3 loop reads CASSTRPQVTDTQYF. The CDR3 DNA sequence: TGTGCCAGTAGTACCCGGCCACAGGTCACTGATACGCAGTATTTT.

This clonotype came up many times. The V call is TRBV25-1, the J call TRBJ1-2; D is undetermined. The V end lost 0 bases, the J end lost 2 bases, and 7 bases lay between the germline ends. From germline, CDR1 is MGHDK and CDR2 SYGVNS. The length of the CDR3 is 14 residues. CDR3 sequence: CASSEYRQNYGYTF. CDR3 nucleotides: TGTGCCAGCAGTGAATACCGGCAGAACTATGGCTACACCTTC.

At least ten counts were recorded for this clonotype. The chain couples TRBV12-2 to TRBJ2-5; whether TRBD2, the table's D call, matches the DNA was not checked. TRBV12-2 is classified as a pseudogene. The CDR3 loop spans 15 amino acids. CDR3 loop: CASRSTATRGETQYF. Here the CDR3 DNA reads TGTGCAAGTCGCTCCACCGCTACTAGAGGGGAGACCCAGTACTTC.

The sample holds many counts of this clonotype. The chain is built from TRBV27 and TRBJ1-5; D not resolved. Germline CDR1 reads MNHEY; CDR2 reads SMNVEV (reference sequence). The CDR3 consists of 13 residues. V was trimmed by 7 bases and J by 1 base, leaving 8 bases between them. CDR3 coding DNA: TGTGCCAGCAAGGCCCGCAGCAATCAGCCCCAGCATTTT. Protein product: CASKARSNQPQHF.

In regard to this clonotype: A read error is likely, as this CDR3 ends without the conserved phenylalanine or tryptophan. The genes are TRBV2 and TRBJ2-3; 11 bases map to TRBD2. Trimming cost V 8 bases and J 2 bases; bases outside gene matches: 12. CDR1 and CDR2 from the germline V gene are SNHLY and FYNNEI. The length of the CDR3 is 17 residues. CDR3 amino acids: CASLLAGGLGDTDTQYS. For the CDR3, the DNA is TGTGCCAGCCTGCTAGCGGGGGGCCTAGGTGACACAGATACGCAGTATTCT.

Many counts were recorded for this clonotype. DNA for the CDR3: TGTGCCAGCTCACCAGTGGGACAGAGCGCCAATCAGCCCCAGCATTTT. It translates to CASSPVGQSANQPQHF. The V call is TRBV18, the J call TRBJ1-5; 7 bases map to TRBD1. The germline CDR1 and CDR2 sequences are KGHSH and LQKENI. CDR3 size: 16 residues. Trimming cost V 2 bases and J 3 bases; bases outside gene matches: 7.

This clonotype was seen ten or more times. The V call is TRBV5-6, the J call TRBJ2-7; D remains unclear. The CDR3 is made up of 13 amino acids. CDR1 SGHDT and CDR2 YYEEEE come from the germline V gene. V was clipped by 4 bases and J by 9 bases, with 17 bases between them. This chain's CDR3 is CASSLAGPMGQYF. CDR3 DNA sequence: TGTGCCAGCAGCCTGGCAGGACCGATGGGGCAGTACTTC.

The sample holds many counts of this clonotype. The chain links TRBV2 to TRBJ2-1; no clear D gene. The CDR3 totals 13 residues. V was shortened by 6 bases and J by 10 bases, with 16 bases between the two germline ends. Germline CDR1 is SNHLY and CDR2 is FYNNEI. This CDR3 is CASRTEVLLEQFF. The CDR3 region has the DNA TGTGCCAGCAGGACTGAGGTTTTGTTAGAGCAGTTCTTC.

This chain links TRBV4-2 with TRBJ1-5, with TRBD1 identical over 8 bases. This CDR3 spans 17 amino acids. The V and J ends lost 0 bases and 7 bases, in that order; junction bases with no gene match: 11. Germline V gene sequence: CDR1 LGHNA, CDR2 YNFKEQ. The CDR3 DNA follows: TGTGCCAGCAGCCAAGATTCGGTGACAGGGGCCGGACAGCCCCAGCATTTT. It translates to CASSQDSVTGAGQPQHF.

In its sample, this clonotype was seen a few times. V and J are TRBV5-1 and TRBJ1-1; D gene ambiguous. Per the germline V gene, CDR1 is SGHRS and CDR2 is YFSETQ. The V and J ends lost 0 bases and 8 bases respectively, with 17 bases between them. The CDR3 extends over 15 amino acids. CDR3 nucleotides: TGCGCCAGCAGCTTGGAGGGCAGTGTTCAAGTGGAAGCTTTCTTT. As protein: CASSLEGSVQVEAFF.

This chain links TRBV3-1 with TRBJ2-7; 8 positions agree with TRBD1. The CDR3 has 17 amino acids. Per germline, CDR1 LGHDT and CDR2 YNNKEL (reference sequence). Trimming at V came to 1 base and at J to 2 bases, leaving 10 bases not matched to a gene. The CDR3 nucleotides are TGTGCCAGCAGCCAAGGGACAGGGTATTTTCAGACCTACGAGCAGTACTTC. Residues: CASSQGTGYFQTYEQYF.

Notes on this clonotype: A much bigger clone sits one base away, suggesting this may be a read error. This chain connects TRBV2 to TRBJ2-3; 7 bases are shared with TRBD1. V was pared by 6 bases and J by 6 bases, with 12 bases of the junction left unmatched. Looked up from germline, CDR1 is SNHLY and CDR2 is FYNNEI. This CDR3 contains 15 residues. CDR3 amino acids: CASRPDGQAADTQYF. CDR3 sequence (DNA): TGTGCCAGCAGGCCCGACGGACAGGCGGCGGATACGCAGTATTTT.

This clonotype was counted a few times. CDR3 protein: CASSPSSGGAQETQYF. The CDR3 DNA reads as TGTGCCAGCAGCCCCTCTAGCGGGGGGGCACAAGAGACCCAGTACTTC. This rearrangement joins TRBV9 to TRBJ2-5, with TRBD2 identical over 12 bases. From germline, CDR1 is SGDLS and CDR2 YYNGEE. Germline trimming cut 4 bases from V and 2 bases from J; bases unmatched to any gene: 6. The CDR3 loop spans 16 amino acids.